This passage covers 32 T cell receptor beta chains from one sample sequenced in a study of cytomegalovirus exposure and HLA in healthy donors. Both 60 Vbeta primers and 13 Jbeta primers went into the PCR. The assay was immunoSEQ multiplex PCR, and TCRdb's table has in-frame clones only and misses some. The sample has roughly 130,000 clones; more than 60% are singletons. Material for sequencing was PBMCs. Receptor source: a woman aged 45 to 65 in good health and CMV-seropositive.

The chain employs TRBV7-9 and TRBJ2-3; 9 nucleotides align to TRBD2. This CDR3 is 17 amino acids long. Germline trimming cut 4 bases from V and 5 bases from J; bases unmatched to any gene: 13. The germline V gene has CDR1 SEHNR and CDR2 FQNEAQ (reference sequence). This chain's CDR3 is CASSSPPAGGPGDTQYF. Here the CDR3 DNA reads TGTGCCAGCAGCTCCCCCCCGGCGGGGGGGCCTGGAGATACGCAGTATTTT.

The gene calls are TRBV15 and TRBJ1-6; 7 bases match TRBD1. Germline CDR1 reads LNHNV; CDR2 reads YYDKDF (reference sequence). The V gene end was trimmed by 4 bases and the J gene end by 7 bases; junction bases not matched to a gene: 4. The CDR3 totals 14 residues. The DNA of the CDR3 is TGTGCCACCAGCAATGTGACAGGGAATTCACCCCTCCACTTT. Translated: CATSNVTGNSPLHF.

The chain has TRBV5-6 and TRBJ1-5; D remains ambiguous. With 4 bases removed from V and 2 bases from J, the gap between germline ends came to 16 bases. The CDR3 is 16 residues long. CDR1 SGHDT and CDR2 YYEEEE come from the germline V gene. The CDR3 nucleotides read TGTGCCAGCAGCCCCGGTGGAGGAGTGGGCAATCAGCCCCAGCATTTT. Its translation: CASSPGGGVGNQPQHF.

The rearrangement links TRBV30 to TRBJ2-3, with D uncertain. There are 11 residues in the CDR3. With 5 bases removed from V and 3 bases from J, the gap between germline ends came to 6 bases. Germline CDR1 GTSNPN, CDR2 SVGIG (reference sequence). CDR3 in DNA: TGTGCCTGGGCGGAAACAGATACGCAGTATTTT. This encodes CAWAETDTQYF.

CDR3 DNA: TGTGCCAGCAGTGAAACCGGGACAGGGTTCTCCTACGAGCAGTACTTC. Amino acid sequence: CASSETGTGFSYEQYF. This chain links TRBV6-1 with TRBJ2-7; 9 nucleotides agree with TRBD1. Germline CDR1 and CDR2: MNHNS and SASEGT. The CDR3 is 16 residues long. The V segment lost 2 bases and the J segment 0 bases; nucleotides outside the gene matches: 5.

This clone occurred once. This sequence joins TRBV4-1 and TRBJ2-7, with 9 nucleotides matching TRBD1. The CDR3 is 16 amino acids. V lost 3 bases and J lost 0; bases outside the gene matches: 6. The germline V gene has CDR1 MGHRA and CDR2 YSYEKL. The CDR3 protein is CASSHTRDRDSYEQYF. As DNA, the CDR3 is TGCGCCAGCAGCCATACCCGGGACAGGGACTCCTACGAGCAGTACTTC.

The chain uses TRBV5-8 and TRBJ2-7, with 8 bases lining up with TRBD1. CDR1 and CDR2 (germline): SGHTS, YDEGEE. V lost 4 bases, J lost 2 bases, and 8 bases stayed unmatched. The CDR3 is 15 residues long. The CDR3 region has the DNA TGTGCCAGCAGCCGGACAGGGACGAGGACCTACGAGCAGTACTTC. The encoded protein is CASSRTGTRTYEQYF.

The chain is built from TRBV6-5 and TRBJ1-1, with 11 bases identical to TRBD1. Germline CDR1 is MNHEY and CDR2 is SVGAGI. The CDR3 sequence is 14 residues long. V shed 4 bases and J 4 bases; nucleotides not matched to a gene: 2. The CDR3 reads CASSFGTGGTEAFF. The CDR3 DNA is TGTGCCAGCAGTTTTGGGACAGGGGGCACTGAAGCTTTCTTT.

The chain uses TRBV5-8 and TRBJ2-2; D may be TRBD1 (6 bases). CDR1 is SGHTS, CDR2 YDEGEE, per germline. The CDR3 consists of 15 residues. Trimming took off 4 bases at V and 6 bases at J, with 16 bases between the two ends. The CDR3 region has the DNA TGTGCCAGCAGCGACAGGTACCTTGCTGCCGGGGAGCTGTTTTTT. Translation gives CASSDRYLAAGELFF.

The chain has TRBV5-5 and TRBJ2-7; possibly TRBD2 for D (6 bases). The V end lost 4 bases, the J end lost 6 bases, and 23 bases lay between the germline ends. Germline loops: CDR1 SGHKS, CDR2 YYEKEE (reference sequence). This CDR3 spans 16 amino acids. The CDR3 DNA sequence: TGTGCCAGCAGCCCCCTGGTCGGGGGAGTAGGGGTCGAGCAGTACTTC. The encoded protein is CASSPLVGGVGVEQYF.

The CDR3 loop is CASSSRGGEQPQHF. The CDR3 DNA reads as TGCGCCAGCAGCTCGCGGGGGGGAGAACAGCCCCAGCATTTT. This rearrangement joins TRBV5-1 to TRBJ1-5, with D possibly TRBD1 on 5 matching bases. The CDR3 covers 14 residues. Germline CDR1 reads SGHRS; CDR2 reads YFSETQ. V was clipped by 3 bases and J by 7 bases, with 14 bases between them.

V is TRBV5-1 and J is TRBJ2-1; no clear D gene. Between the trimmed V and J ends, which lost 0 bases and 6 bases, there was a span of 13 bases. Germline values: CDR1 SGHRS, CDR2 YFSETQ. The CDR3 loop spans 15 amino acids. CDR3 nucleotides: TGCGCCAGCAGCTTGGACCGCGTCGATTTCAATGAGCAGTTCTTC. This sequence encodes CASSLDRVDFNEQFF. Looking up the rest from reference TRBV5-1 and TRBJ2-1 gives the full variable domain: KAGVTQTPRYLIKTRGQQVTLSCSPISGHRSVSWYQQTPGQGLQFLFEYFSETQRNKGNFPGRFSGRQFSNSRSEMNVSTLELGDSALYLCASSLDRVDFNEQFFGPGTRLTVL.

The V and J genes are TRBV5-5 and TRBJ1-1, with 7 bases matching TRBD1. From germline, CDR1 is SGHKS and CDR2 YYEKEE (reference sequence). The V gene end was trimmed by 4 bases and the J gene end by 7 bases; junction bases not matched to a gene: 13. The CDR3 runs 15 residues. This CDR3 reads CASSPQARQGIEAFF. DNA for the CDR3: TGTGCCAGCAGCCCCCAGGCCCGACAGGGTATTGAAGCTTTCTTT.

CDR3 sequence (DNA): TGTGCCAGCAGCGTAGAGGGGGTAACGGAGCAGTATTTT. Its translation is CASSVEGVTEQYF. The V gene is TRBV9, the J gene TRBJ2-3; tentatively, D is TRBD1 (6 bases). The V gene's germline CDR1 is SGDLS and CDR2 YYNGEE. With 0 bases removed from V and 11 bases from J, the gap between germline ends came to 13 bases. The CDR3 runs 13 residues.

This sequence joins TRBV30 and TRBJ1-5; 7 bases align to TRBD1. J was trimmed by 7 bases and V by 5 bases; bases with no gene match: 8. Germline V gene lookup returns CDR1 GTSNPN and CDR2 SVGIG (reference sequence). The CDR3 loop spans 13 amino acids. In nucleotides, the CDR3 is TGTGCCTGGGAACAGGGGAGTGGGCAGCCCCAGCATTTT. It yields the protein CAWEQGSGQPQHF.

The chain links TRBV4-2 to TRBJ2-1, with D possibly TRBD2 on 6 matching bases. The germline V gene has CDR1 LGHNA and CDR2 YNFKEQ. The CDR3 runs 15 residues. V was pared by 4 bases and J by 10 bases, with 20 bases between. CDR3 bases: TGTGCCAGCAGCCCATCCCCCGCTGGGGCGGGGGAGCAGTTCTTC. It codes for CASSPSPAGAGEQFF.

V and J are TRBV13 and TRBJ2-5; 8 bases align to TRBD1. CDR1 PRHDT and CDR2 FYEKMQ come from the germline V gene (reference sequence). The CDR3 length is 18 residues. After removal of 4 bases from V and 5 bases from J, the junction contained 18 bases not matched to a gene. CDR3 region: CASSYTRLRRQGWETQYF. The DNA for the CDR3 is TGTGCCAGCAGCTACACACGACTGAGAAGACAGGGGTGGGAGACCCAGTACTTC. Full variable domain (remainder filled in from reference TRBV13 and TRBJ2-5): AAGVIQSPRHLIKEKRETATLKCYPIPRHDTVYWYQQGPGQDPQFLISFYEKMQSDKGSIPDRFSAQQFSDYHSELNMSSLELGDSALYFCASSYTRLRRQGWETQYFGPGTRLLVL.

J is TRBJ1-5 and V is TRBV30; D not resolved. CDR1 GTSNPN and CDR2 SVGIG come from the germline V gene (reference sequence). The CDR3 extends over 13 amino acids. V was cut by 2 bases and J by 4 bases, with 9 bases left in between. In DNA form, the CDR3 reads TGTGCCTGGAGTATGGAGGAGAATCAGCCCCAGCATTTT. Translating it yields CAWSMEENQPQHF.

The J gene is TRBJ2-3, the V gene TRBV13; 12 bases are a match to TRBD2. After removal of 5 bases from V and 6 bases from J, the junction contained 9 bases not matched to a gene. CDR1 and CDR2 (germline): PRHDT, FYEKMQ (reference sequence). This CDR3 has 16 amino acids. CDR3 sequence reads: CASSPPSGGARDTQYF. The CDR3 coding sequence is TGTGCCAGCAGCCCCCCTAGCGGGGGGGCTAGGGATACGCAGTATTTT.

The CDR3 region has the DNA TGTGCCAGCAGCGTTTCTAGCGTGTGGTTCCATGAGCAGTTCTTC. Its translation: CASSVSSVWFHEQFF. The chain combines TRBV9 with TRBJ2-1, with D tentatively TRBD2 (6 bases). This CDR3 is 15 amino acids long. The V and J ends lost 2 bases and 8 bases respectively, with 17 bases between them. Germline V CDR1 and CDR2: SGDLS, YYNGEE. The full variable domain, its missing parts supplied by reference TRBV9 and TRBJ2-1, is DSGVTQTPKHLITATGQRVTLRCSPRSGDLSVYWYQQSLDQGLQFLIQYYNGEERAKGNILERFSAQQFPDLHSELNLSSLELGDSALYFCASSVSSVWFHEQFFGPGTRLTVL.

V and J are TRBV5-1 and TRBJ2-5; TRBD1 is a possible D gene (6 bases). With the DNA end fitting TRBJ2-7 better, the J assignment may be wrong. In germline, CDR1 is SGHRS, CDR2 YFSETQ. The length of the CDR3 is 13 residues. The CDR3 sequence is CASSLGQANEQYF. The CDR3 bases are TGCGCCAGCAGCTTGGGACAGGCTAACGAGCAGTACTTC.

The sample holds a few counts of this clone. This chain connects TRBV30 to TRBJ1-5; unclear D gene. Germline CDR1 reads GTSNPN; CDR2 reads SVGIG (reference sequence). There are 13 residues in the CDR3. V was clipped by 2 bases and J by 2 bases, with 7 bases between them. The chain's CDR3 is CAWSRRGNQPQHF. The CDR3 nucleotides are TGTGCCTGGAGTCGCCGCGGCAATCAGCCCCAGCATTTT.

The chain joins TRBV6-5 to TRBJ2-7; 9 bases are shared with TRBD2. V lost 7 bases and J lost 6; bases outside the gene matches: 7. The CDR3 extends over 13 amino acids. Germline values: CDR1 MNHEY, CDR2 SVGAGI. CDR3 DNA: TGTGCCAGCAACCGCGGGGGGGCGAGCGAGCAGTACTTC. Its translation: CASNRGGASEQYF.

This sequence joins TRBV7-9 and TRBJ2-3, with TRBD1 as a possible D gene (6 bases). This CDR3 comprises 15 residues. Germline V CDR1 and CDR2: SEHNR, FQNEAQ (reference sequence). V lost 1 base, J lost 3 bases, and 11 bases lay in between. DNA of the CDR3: TGTGCCAGCAGCTTAGGAACAGGGATTACAGATACGCAGTATTTT. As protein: CASSLGTGITDTQYF.

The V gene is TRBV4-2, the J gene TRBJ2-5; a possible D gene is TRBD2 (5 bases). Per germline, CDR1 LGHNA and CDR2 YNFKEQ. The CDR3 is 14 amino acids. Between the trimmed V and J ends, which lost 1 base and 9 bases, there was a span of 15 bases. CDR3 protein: CASSQVGSGSAQYF. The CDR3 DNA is TGTGCCAGCAGCCAAGTTGGCTCGGGGTCGGCCCAGTACTTC.

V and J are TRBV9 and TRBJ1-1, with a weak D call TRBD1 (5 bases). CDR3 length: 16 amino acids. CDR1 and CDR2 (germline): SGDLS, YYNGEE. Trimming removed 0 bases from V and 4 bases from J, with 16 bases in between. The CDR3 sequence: CASSVGARRGITEAFF. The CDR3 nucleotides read TGTGCCAGCAGCGTAGGAGCCCGCCGGGGGATCACTGAAGCTTTCTTT. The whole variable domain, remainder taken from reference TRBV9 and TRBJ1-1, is DSGVTQTPKHLITATGQRVTLRCSPRSGDLSVYWYQQSLDQGLQFLIQYYNGEERAKGNILERFSAQQFPDLHSELNLSSLELGDSALYFCASSVGARRGITEAFFGQGTRLTVV.

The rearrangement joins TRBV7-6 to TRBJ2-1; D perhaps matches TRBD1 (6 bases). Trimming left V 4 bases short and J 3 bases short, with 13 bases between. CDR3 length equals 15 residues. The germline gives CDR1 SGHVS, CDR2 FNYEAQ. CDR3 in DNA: TGTGCCAGCAGCTCCTTGGACAGTTACTACAATGAGCAGTTCTTC. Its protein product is CASSSLDSYYNEQFF.

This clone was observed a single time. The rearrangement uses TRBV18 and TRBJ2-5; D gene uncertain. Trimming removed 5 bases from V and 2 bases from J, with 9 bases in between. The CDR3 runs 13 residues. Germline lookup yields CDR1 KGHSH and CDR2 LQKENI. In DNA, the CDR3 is TGTGCCAGCTCAGAGAGATTACAAGAGACCCAGTACTTC. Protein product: CASSERLQETQYF.

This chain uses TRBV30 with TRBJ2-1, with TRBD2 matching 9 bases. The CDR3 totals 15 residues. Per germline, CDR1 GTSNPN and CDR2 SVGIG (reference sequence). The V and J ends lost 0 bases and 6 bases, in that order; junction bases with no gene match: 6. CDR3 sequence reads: CAWSVRRGGTNEQFF. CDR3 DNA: TGTGCCTGGAGTGTAAGGCGGGGGGGGACCAATGAGCAGTTCTTC.

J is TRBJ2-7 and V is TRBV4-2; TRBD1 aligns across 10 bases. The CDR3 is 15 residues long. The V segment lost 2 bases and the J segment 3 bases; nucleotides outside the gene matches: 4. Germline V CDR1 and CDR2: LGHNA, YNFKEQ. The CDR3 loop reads CASSQPGQGDYEQYF. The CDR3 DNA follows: TGTGCCAGCAGCCAACCTGGACAGGGGGACTACGAGCAGTACTTC.

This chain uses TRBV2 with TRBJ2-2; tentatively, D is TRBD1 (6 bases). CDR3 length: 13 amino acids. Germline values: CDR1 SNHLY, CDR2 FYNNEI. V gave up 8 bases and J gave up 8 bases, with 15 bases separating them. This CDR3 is CASSGTPGGELFF. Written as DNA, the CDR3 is TGTGCCAGCTCCGGGACACCTGGGGGGGAGCTGTTTTTT.

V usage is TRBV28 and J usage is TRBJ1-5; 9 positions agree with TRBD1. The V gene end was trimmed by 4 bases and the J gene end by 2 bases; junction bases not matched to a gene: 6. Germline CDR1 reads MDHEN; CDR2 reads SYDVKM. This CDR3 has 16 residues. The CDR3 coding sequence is TGTGCCAGCAGTTCACTCGGGACAGGGCGCAATCAGCCCCAGCATTTT. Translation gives CASSSLGTGRNQPQHF.